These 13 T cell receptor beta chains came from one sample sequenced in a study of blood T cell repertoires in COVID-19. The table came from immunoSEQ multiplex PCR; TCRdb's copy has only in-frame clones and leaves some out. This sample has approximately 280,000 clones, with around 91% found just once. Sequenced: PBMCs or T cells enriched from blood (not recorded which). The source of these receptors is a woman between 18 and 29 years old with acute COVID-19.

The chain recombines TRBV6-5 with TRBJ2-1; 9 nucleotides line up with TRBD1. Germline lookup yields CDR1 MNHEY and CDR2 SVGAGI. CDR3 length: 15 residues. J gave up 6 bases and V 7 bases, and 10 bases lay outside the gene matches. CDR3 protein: CASTTGTGTSNEQFF. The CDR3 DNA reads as TGTGCCAGCACGACCGGGACAGGGACTTCCAATGAGCAGTTCTTC.

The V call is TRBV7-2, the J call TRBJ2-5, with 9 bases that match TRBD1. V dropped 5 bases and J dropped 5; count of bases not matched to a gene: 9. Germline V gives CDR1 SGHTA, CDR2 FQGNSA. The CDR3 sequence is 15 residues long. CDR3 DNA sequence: TGTGCCAGCAGCCCGGGACAGGGACGGGGGGAGACCCAGTACTTC. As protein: CASSPGQGRGETQYF.

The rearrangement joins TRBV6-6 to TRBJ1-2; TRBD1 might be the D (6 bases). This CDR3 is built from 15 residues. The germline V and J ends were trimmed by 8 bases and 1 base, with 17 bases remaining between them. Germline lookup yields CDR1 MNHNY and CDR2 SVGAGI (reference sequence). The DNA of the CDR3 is TGTGCCAGCTTTAACTCGGACAGTTATAACTATGGCTACACCTTC. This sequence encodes CASFNSDSYNYGYTF.

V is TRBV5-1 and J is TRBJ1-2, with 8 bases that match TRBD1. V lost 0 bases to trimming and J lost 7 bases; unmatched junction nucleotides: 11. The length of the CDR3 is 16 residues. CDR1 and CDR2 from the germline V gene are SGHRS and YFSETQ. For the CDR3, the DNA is TGCGCCAGCAGCTTGGAATCTGGGGTGACAGGGGTTGGCTACACCTTC. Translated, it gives CASSLESGVTGVGYTF.

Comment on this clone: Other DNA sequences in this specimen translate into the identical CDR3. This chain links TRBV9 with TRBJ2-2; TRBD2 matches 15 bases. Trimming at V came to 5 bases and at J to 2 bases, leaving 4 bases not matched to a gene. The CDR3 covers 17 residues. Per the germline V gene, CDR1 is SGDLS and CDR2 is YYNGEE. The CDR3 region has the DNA TGTGCCAGCAGGGCGGGACTAGCGGGAGGTAACACCGGGGAGCTGTTTTTT. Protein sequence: CASRAGLAGGNTGELFF.

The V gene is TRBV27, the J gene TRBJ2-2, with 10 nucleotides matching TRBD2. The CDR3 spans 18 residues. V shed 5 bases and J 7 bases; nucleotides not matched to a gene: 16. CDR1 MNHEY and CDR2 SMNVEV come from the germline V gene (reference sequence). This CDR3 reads CASSPLASGSPPGGELFF. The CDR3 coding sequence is TGTGCCAGCAGTCCATTGGCTAGCGGGAGCCCCCCGGGCGGGGAGCTGTTTTTT.

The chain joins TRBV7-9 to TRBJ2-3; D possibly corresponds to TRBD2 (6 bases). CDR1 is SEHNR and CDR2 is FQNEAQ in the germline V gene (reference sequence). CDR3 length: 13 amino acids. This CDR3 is CGTSEGSTDTQYF. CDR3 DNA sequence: TGTGGAACTTCGGAGGGTAGCACAGATACGCAGTATTTT.

In DNA form, the CDR3 reads TGTGCCAGCAGCCCGACGACAGGGGGCGAAAAACTGTTTTTT. Residues: CASSPTTGGEKLFF. V usage is TRBV7-6 and J usage is TRBJ1-4; the match to TRBD1 covers 10 bases. The trim removed 5 bases at V and 8 bases at J, leaving 5 bases unmatched. The CDR3 loop spans 14 amino acids. CDR1 and CDR2 (germline): SGHVS, FNYEAQ.

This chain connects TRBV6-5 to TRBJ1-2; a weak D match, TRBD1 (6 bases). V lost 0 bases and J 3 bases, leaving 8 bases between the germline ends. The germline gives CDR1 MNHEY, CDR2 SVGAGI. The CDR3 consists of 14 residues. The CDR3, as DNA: TGTGCCAGCAGTTACTCCTGGACAGACTATGGCTACACCTTC. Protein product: CASSYSWTDYGYTF.

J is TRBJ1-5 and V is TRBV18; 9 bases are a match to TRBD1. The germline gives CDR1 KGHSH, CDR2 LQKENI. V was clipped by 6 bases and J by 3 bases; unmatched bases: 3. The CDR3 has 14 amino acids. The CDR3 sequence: CASSGTGNNQPQHF. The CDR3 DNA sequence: TGTGCCAGCTCCGGGACAGGGAACAATCAGCCCCAGCATTTT. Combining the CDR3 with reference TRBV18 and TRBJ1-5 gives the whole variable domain NAGVMQNPRHLVRRRGQEARLRCSPMKGHSHVYWYRQLPEEGLKFMVYLQKENIIDESGMPKERFSAEFPKEGPSILRIQQVVRGDSAAYFCASSGTGNNQPQHFGDGTRLSIL.

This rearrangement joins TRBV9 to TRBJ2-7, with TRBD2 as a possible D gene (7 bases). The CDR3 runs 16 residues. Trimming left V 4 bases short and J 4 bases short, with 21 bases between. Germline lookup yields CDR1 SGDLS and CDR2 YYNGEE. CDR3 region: CASSPSGGGSGYEQYF. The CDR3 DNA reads TGTGCCAGCAGCCCTAGCGGAGGGGGTTCTGGTTACGAGCAGTACTTC.

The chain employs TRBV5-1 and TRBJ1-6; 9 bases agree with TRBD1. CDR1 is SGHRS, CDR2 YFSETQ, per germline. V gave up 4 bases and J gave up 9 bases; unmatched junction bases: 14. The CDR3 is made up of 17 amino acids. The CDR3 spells CASSHQPGTGKASPLHF. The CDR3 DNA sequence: TGCGCCAGCAGCCACCAACCCGGGACAGGGAAAGCTTCACCCCTCCACTTT.

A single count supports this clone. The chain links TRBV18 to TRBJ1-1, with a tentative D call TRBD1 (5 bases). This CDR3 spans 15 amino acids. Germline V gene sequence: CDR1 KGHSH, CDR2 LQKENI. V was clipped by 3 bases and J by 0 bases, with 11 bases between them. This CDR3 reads CASSPLGAVNTEAFF. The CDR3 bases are TGTGCCAGCTCACCCCTTGGGGCGGTGAACACTGAAGCTTTCTTT. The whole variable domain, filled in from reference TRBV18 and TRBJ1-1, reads NAGVMQNPRHLVRRRGQEARLRCSPMKGHSHVYWYRQLPEEGLKFMVYLQKENIIDESGMPKERFSAEFPKEGPSILRIQQVVRGDSAAYFCASSPLGAVNTEAFFGQGTRLTVV.